The next 8 T cell receptor beta chains were all read from a single sample in a study of identical twins. TCRdb redid the calling of the 5' RACE reads with MiXCR, one entry per CDR3 protein. The sample carries 1,800,000 or so distinct CDR3 sequences, less than 35% recorded once. Sequenced sample: cord blood. Receptors were obtained from a newborn girl in good health.

With respect to this clonotype: At one boundary the junction diverges from the germline segment, which might be a read error. V usage is TRBV29-1 and J usage is TRBJ2-6; 13 nucleotides agree with TRBD2. The CDR3 length is 16 residues. Germline CDR1 reads SQVTM; CDR2 reads ANQGSEA. CDR3 nucleotides: TGCAGCGTTGGGGGACTAGCGGGATCTGAGGCCAACGTCCTGACTTTC. It yields the protein CSVGGLAGSEANVLTF. The entire variable domain, with the rest obtained from reference TRBV29-1 and TRBJ2-6, is as follows: SAVISQKPSRDICQRGTSLTIQCQVDSQVTMMFWYRQQPGQSLTLIATANQGSEATYESGFVIDKFPISRPNLTFSTLTVSNMSPEDSSIYLCSVGGLAGSEANVLTFGAGSRLTVL.

This chain joins TRBV27 and TRBJ2-7, with no clear D. The CDR3 has 15 amino acids. Deletions cut 5 bases from V and 6 bases from J, with 20 bases between. Germline-derived CDR1 and CDR2 are MNHEY and SMNVEV (reference sequence). CDR3 loop: CASSPQFTQMGEQYF. Here the CDR3 DNA reads TGTGCCAGCAGTCCCCAATTCACTCAAATGGGCGAGCAGTACTTC.

V is TRBV11-2 and J is TRBJ2-1; D unresolved. Trimming removed 5 bases at V and 0 bases at J, with 17 bases between. This CDR3 spans 17 amino acids. Germline V gene sequence: CDR1 SGHAT, CDR2 FQNNGV. CDR3 region: CASSRTSARNSYNEQFF. DNA of the CDR3: TGTGCCAGCAGCCGGACCTCGGCACGAAACTCCTACAATGAGCAGTTCTTC.

The gene calls are TRBV11-2 and TRBJ2-5; the D gene is possibly TRBD2 (5 bases). Germline V gene data show CDR1 as SGHAT and CDR2 as FQNNGV. V lost 7 bases and J lost 11, with 14 bases in between. The CDR3 extends over 11 amino acids. CDR3 coding DNA: TGTGCCAGCAAACTAGTAGTGGAGCAGTACTTC. It translates to CASKLVVEQYF.

The table lists this clonotype with a few counts. V and J are TRBV7-6 and TRBJ2-5, with a tentative D call TRBD2 (6 bases). CDR3 length: 15 residues. Trimming took off 2 bases at V and 5 bases at J, with 15 bases between the two ends. Germline loops: CDR1 SGHVS, CDR2 FNYEAQ. The CDR3 region is CASSLSNYRGETQYF. CDR3 sequence (DNA): TGTGCCAGCAGCTTAAGTAACTATCGGGGGGAGACCCAGTACTTC.

This clonotype was counted between two and nine times. V gene TRBV6-6 combines with J gene TRBJ2-4; no reliable D call. Trimming took 4 bases from V and 13 from J, leaving 14 bases between them. Germline V CDR1 and CDR2: MNHNY, SVGAGI (reference sequence). The CDR3 has 12 residues. CDR3 coding DNA: TGTGCCAGCAGTTCCACCTCCAGTCCCCAGTACTTC. This sequence encodes CASSSTSSPQYF.

The chain carries TRBV25-1 and TRBJ1-2; D ambiguous. Germline V gene sequence: CDR1 MGHDK, CDR2 SYGVNS. V was trimmed by 3 bases and J by 2 bases, leaving 10 bases between them. This CDR3 spans 14 amino acids. The CDR3 DNA sequence: TGTGCCAGCAGTGATTTGGTTGCAAACTATGGCTACACCTTC. It codes for CASSDLVANYGYTF.

This sequence joins TRBV12-3 or TRBV12-4 and TRBJ2-3, with TRBD2 identical over 13 bases. The CDR3 runs 18 residues. With 5 bases clipped from V and 6 bases from J, the junction kept 14 bases outside the gene matches. The CDR3, as DNA: TGTGCCAGCAGTCCCGGGACCGAACTAGCGGGAGGGCCTGATACGCAGTATTTT. Translation: CASSPGTELAGGPDTQYF.